This is a list of T cell receptor beta chains from one sample in a study of T cell changes during pregnancy in multiple sclerosis. Data came from immunoSEQ multiplex PCR; TCRdb stores just in-frame clones and leaves some out. The table lists some 48,000 clones, roughly 96% of them singletons. The sequencing here drew on peripheral blood, taken in the second trimester of pregnancy. The source is a female donor with multiple sclerosis, enrolled in a pregnancy study. Both conserved end residues are part of each CDR3. A D gene is named only where the DNA matches it firmly. Where a row states a size, it is once, few, many or the class of an expanded clone; other rows omit it.

j_call v_call clone_size d_call cdr3_length cdr3_nt cdr3_aa
TRBJ1-3 TRBV7-9 NA NA 15 TGTGCCAGCAGCCCCACAGGGCTCTCTGGAAACACCATATATTTT CASSPTGLSGNTIYF
TRBJ1-1 TRBV10-3 NA TRBD1 14 TGTGCCATCAGTGAGGAGACAGGGTCTTCTGAAGCTTTCTTT CAISEETGSSEAFF
TRBJ2-2 TRBV7-3 NA NA 14 TGTGCCAGCAGCTCGACTTTGAACACCGGGGAGCTGTTTTTT CASSSTLNTGELFF
TRBJ2-7 TRBV11-2 NA NA 12 TGTGCCAGCAGCCTAAGCTCCTACGAGCAGTACTTC CASSLSSYEQYF
TRBJ2-7 TRBV7-3 NA NA 15 TGTGCCAGCAGCCCCCTGGATGGCAGGGTGGGCGAGCAGTACTTC CASSPLDGRVGEQYF
TRBJ2-5 TRBV5-1 once NA 14 TGCGCCAGCAGCTTGGCCGGGTTTCAAGAGACCCAGTACTTC CASSLAGFQETQYF
TRBJ2-3 TRBV7-9 NA TRBD2 15 TGTGCCAGCAGCCGACTAGCGGGGGGCCGGGATACGCAGTATTTT CASSRLAGGRDTQYF
TRBJ2-2 TRBV7-9 NA NA 17 TGTGCCAGCAGCTCGAAGGTCGGACAGAACAACACCGGGGAGCTGTTTTTT CASSSKVGQNNTGELFF
TRBJ1-2 TRBV29-1 NA NA 12 TGCAGCGTCCTAATAGGGGACATAGGCTACACCTTC CSVLIGDIGYTF
TRBJ1-3 TRBV7-8 once NA 16 TGTGCCAGCAGCTTAGCTGGGGGGAGCTCTGGAAACACCATATATTTT CASSLAGGSSGNTIYF
TRBJ1-5 TRBV19 NA TRBD1 16 TGTGCCAGTAGGGGGGCGGCAGGGGGAGTCAATCAGCCCCAGCATTTT CASRGAAGGVNQPQHF
TRBJ2-1 TRBV11-2 NA TRBD2 10 TGTGGAGTGGGAGGGAATGAGCAGTTCTTC CGVGGNEQFF
TRBJ2-3 TRBV6-6 NA TRBD1 16 TGTGCCAGCAGTTACTCCGGGACAGACGTAGGGGATACGCAGTATTTT CASSYSGTDVGDTQYF
TRBJ2-4 TRBV5-5 once TRBD2 18 TGTGCCAGCAGCTTGGTGGGGACTAGCGGGGGGGCCTTGGGCATTCAGTACTTC CASSLVGTSGGALGIQYF
TRBJ1-1 TRBV10-3 NA TRBD1 13 TGTGCCATAGACGACAGGGCGAACACTGAAGCTTTCTTT CAIDDRANTEAFF
TRBJ1-3 TRBV4-1 NA NA 15 TGCGCCAGCAGCCTACAGTCCCAGGCTGGAAACACCATATATTTT CASSLQSQAGNTIYF
TRBJ1-6 TRBV7-9 once TRBD1 16 TGTGCCAGCAGCCTACGGGACAGGGGGCTTTTTTCACCCCTCCACTTT CASSLRDRGLFSPLHF
TRBJ2-7 TRBV5-1 NA TRBD2 16 TGCGCCAGCAGCTTGGCTAAGCGGGAGGGGTCTCGGGAGCAGTACTTC CASSLAKREGSREQYF
TRBJ1-4 TRBV28 NA NA 14 TGTGCCAGCACCCGACAGGCCTACAATGAAAAACTGTTTTTT CASTRQAYNEKLFF
TRBJ2-3 TRBV10-1 NA NA 14 TGCGCCACCGCCGACAGTTTGGGCACAGATACGCAGTATTTT CATADSLGTDTQYF
TRBJ1-2 TRBV6-5 NA NA 13 TGTGCCAGCAGGATTTTAGAGCCCTATGATGAGACCTTC CASRILEPYDETF
TRBJ1-4 TRBV12-5 NA TRBD1 15 TGTGCTAGTGGTTCCGGACAGGTCAGGGGTGAAAAACTGTTTTTT CASGSGQVRGEKLFF
TRBJ1-6 TRBV6-5 NA TRBD1 14 TGTGCCAGCAGTTACGGCACAGGGGATTCACCCCTCCACTTT CASSYGTGDSPLHF
TRBJ2-1 TRBV6-5 NA NA 15 TGTGCCAGCAGCCAGAGCGCGGGTTTCTACAATGAGCAGTTCTTC CASSQSAGFYNEQFF
TRBJ1-5 TRBV2 NA TRBD1 14 TGTGCCAGCAGAGCGGGACAGGCTGATCAGCCCCAGCATTTT CASRAGQADQPQHF
TRBJ2-7 TRBV5-1 NA TRBD1 16 TGCGCCAGCAGCGTTCAAGGGACAGGGAGCTCCTACGAGCAGTACTTC CASSVQGTGSSYEQYF